A selection of T cell receptor beta chains follows, all from one sample in a study of blood T cell repertoires in COVID-19. Produced via immunoSEQ multiplex PCR; TCRdb's table is partial and in-frame only. The table lists about 200,000 clones, around 90% of them singletons. The material sequenced was peripheral blood. The origin of the receptors is a man in his 60s with acute or convalescent COVID-19. The CDR3 runs from the conserved cysteine through the conserved F or W. Each record gives: clone size, J gene, V gene, D gene, CDR3 DNA, CDR3 protein. A D gene is named only where the DNA matches it firmly. Clone size is stated in some rows and not others, as once, few, many or a class when expanded.

many | TRBJ2-3 | TRBV27 | - | TGTGCCAGCAGGGCCTTTTTTAGCACAGATACGCAGTATTTT | CASRAFFSTDTQYF
- | TRBJ2-5 | TRBV7-9 | - | TGTGCCAGCAGCTTAGCCGGACAGAGCGGGACCCAGTACTTC | CASSLAGQSGTQYF
- | TRBJ1-2 | TRBV6-5 | - | TGTGCCAGCATCCCCCGGGGCAGGGGAAACTATGGCTACACCTTC | CASIPRGRGNYGYTF
- | TRBJ2-2 | TRBV27 | - | TGTGCCAGCAGTTTAAGTAGGAGGCATCGCGGGGAGCTGTTTTTT | CASSLSRRHRGELFF
- | TRBJ2-1 | TRBV5-1 | TRBD1 | TGCGCCAGCAGCCCGAGGACAGGGGAGGTGAATGAGCAGTTCTTC | CASSPRTGEVNEQFF
few | TRBJ2-7 | TRBV5-4 | - | TGTGCCAGCAGCTTTGGTCTCGGGAGTTACGAGCAGTACTTC | CASSFGLGSYEQYF
- | TRBJ2-4 | TRBV10-2 | - | TGCGCCAGCAGGGTAGGGGTAGCCAAAAACATTCAGTACTTC | CASRVGVAKNIQYF
- | TRBJ1-2 | TRBV15 | - | TGTGCCACCAGCAGAGATCGAGAGGGAGCTAACTATGGCTACACCTTC | CATSRDREGANYGYTF
- | TRBJ1-1 | TRBV10-2 | - | TGCGCCAGCAGTGAGTTAAGGGGGTTCGCTGAAGCTTTCTTT | CASSELRGFAEAFF
- | TRBJ2-2 | TRBV5-5 | TRBD2 | TGTGCCAGCAGCACCGGACTAGCGGGGGGAAACACCGGGGAGCTGTTTTTT | CASSTGLAGGNTGELFF
- | TRBJ2-7 | TRBV11-2 | - | TGTGCCAGCAGCTTAGGTCCAGGGCAAACCTACGAGCAGTACTTC | CASSLGPGQTYEQYF
- | TRBJ2-1 | TRBV7-3 | TRBD2 | TGTGCCAGCAGCTTGGTAGCGGGGGGGCAACACAATGAGCAGTTCTTC | CASSLVAGGQHNEQFF
- | TRBJ1-4 | TRBV6-5 | - | TGTGCCAGCAGTTACTCGGGGGGAACTAATGAAAAACTGTTTTTT | CASSYSGGTNEKLFF
- | TRBJ2-5 | TRBV5-4 | - | TGTGCCAGCAGCTTAAGTTGGGGGGAGGAGACCCAGTACTTC | CASSLSWGEETQYF
- | TRBJ2-1 | TRBV24-1 | TRBD2 | TGTGCCACCAGTGATGGACTAGCTCCGCTATACAATGAGCAGTTCTTC | CATSDGLAPLYNEQFF
- | TRBJ1-3 | TRBV6-5 | - | TGTGCCAGCAGTTACTCGAACAGCCACTCTGGAAACACCATATATTTT | CASSYSNSHSGNTIYF